Listed below are T cell receptor beta chains from one sample, sequenced in a study of blood T cell repertoires in COVID-19. Generated by immunoSEQ multiplex PCR, the TCRdb table keeps only in-frame clones and is missing some. This sample has hundreds of thousands of clones, with around nine tenths found just once. Sequencing used PBMCs or T cells enriched from blood (not recorded which). These receptor sequences come from a woman aged 55 to 70 in a cohort exposed to, infected with or recovered from COVID-19 (not recorded which). Both conserved end residues are part of each CDR3. A D gene is named only where the DNA matches it firmly. Where a row states a size, it is once, few, many or the class of an expanded clone; other rows omit it.

J gene	D gene	V gene	clone size	CDR3 protein	CDR3 DNA
TRBJ2-1	NA	TRBV14	NA	CASGSGVGYEQFF	TGTGCCAGCGGGTCGGGAGTGGGGTATGAGCAGTTCTTC
TRBJ2-5	NA	TRBV6-2/TRBV6-3	NA	CASSSGKETQYF	TGTGCCAGCAGTTCAGGAAAAGAGACCCAGTACTTC
TRBJ1-5	NA	TRBV6-2/TRBV6-3	NA	CASSPGQKSSNQPQHF	TGTGCCAGCAGCCCCGGACAGAAGTCATCGAATCAGCCCCAGCATTTT
TRBJ1-1	TRBD1	TRBV7-3	NA	CASKNSGTGNTEAFF	TGTGCCAGCAAAAATTCCGGGACAGGGAACACTGAAGCTTTCTTT
TRBJ2-2	NA	TRBV7-3	few	CASSSSSVGRRAGELFF	NA
TRBJ2-7	NA	TRBV5-8	NA	CASSSGHSYEQYF	TGTGCCAGCAGCTCGGGACATTCCTACGAGCAGTACTTC
TRBJ2-7	TRBD2	TRBV7-9	NA	CASSFPGGSGSGSYEQYF	TGTGCCAGCAGCTTCCCCGGGGGGAGCGGGAGTGGGTCCTACGAGCAGTACTTC
TRBJ2-3	NA	TRBV28	NA	CASLAGPSTDTQYF	TGTGCCAGCCTTGCAGGGCCTTCGACAGATACGCAGTATTTT
TRBJ1-1	TRBD1	TRBV9	once	CASSGRQGMNTEAFF	TGTGCCAGCAGCGGAAGACAGGGGATGAACACTGAAGCTTTCTTT
TRBJ1-2	TRBD1	TRBV5-6	once	CASSFDRGLGYTF	TGTGCCAGCAGTTTTGACAGGGGACTAGGCTACACCTTC
TRBJ1-2	TRBD1	TRBV5-6	NA	CASSLMAQGVGYTF	TGTGCCAGCAGTCTAATGGCACAGGGGGTGGGCTACACCTTC
TRBJ2-7	TRBD2	TRBV5-6	NA	CASSRRTSYDEQYF	TGTGCCAGCAGCCGGAGGACTAGCTACGACGAGCAGTACTTC
TRBJ1-1	TRBD1	TRBV10-2	NA	CASSDGQGARAFF	TGCGCCAGCAGTGACGGACAGGGGGCGCGTGCTTTCTTT
TRBJ2-1	TRBD1	TRBV10-3	NA	CAISDDRANEQFF	TGTGCCATCAGTGACGACAGGGCGAATGAGCAGTTCTTC
TRBJ1-1	TRBD1	TRBV6-1	NA	CASSEQGANTEAFF	TGTGCCAGCAGTGAACAGGGGGCGAACACTGAAGCTTTCTTT
TRBJ2-7	TRBD2	TRBV7-2	NA	CASSLPAGGLYEQYF	TGTGCCAGCAGCTTACCGGCGGGAGGACTCTACGAGCAGTACTTC
TRBJ2-1	NA	TRBV20-1	NA	CSASSPLAFHEQFF	TGCAGTGCTAGTTCCCCTCTAGCTTTCCATGAGCAGTTCTTC
TRBJ2-1	NA	TRBV30	NA	CAWTVGYSYNEQFF	TGTGCCTGGACTGTGGGCTACTCCTACAATGAGCAGTTCTTC
TRBJ1-1	TRBD1	TRBV5-1	NA	CASSLGRTGYVNTEAFF	TGCGCCAGCAGCTTGGGGAGGACAGGGTACGTGAACACTGAAGCTTTCTTT
TRBJ1-5	TRBD1	TRBV2	NA	CASRTGSNQPQHF	TGTGCCAGCCGGACAGGTAGCAATCAGCCCCAGCATTTT
TRBJ1-1	NA	TRBV9	NA	CASSAQSRFWW	TGTGCCAGCAGCGCCCAATCTCGGTTCTGGTGG
TRBJ2-3	NA	TRBV28	NA	CASSSPGVGSPADTQYF	TGTGCCAGCAGTTCCCCCGGGGTGGGATCCCCCGCAGATACGCAGTATTTT
TRBJ1-1	NA	TRBV27	NA	CASSLETEAFF	TGTGCCAGCAGTTTGGAGACTGAAGCTTTCTTT
TRBJ2-7	NA	TRBV5-4	NA	CASSQPGHEQYF	TGTGCCAGCAGCCAGCCGGGTCACGAGCAGTACTTC
TRBJ2-1	TRBD2	TRBV2	NA	CASSESLAGGRNEQFF	TGTGCCAGCAGTGAGTCCCTAGCGGGAGGAAGAAATGAGCAGTTCTTC
TRBJ1-5	TRBD1	TRBV28	NA	CASSPQGVGGNQPQHF	TGTGCCAGCAGTCCGCAGGGGGTTGGGGGCAATCAGCCCCAGCATTTT
TRBJ2-7	TRBD1	TRBV2	NA	CASSVQGAGEQYF	TGTGCCAGCAGTGTACAGGGGGCAGGCGAGCAGTACTTC
TRBJ2-7	TRBD1	TRBV18	NA	CASSPDRGTHYEQYF	TGTGCCAGCTCTCCGGACAGGGGGACACACTACGAGCAGTACTTC
TRBJ1-2	NA	TRBV2	NA	CASGPQGYGYTF	TGTGCCAGCGGACCACAGGGCTATGGCTACACCTTC
TRBJ1-3	NA	TRBV5-1	NA	CASSLARGNTIYF	TGCGCCAGCAGCTTGGCTCGGGGAAACACCATATATTTT
TRBJ2-3	TRBD2	TRBV7-7	NA	CASSLGLAGGTDTQYF	TGTGCTAGCAGCTTAGGGCTAGCGGGAGGCACAGATACGCAGTATTTT
TRBJ2-1	TRBD1	TRBV7-6	NA	CASSRSGTGSYNEQFF	TGTGCCAGCAGCCGGTCCGGGACAGGGTCTTACAATGAGCAGTTCTTC
TRBJ2-3	NA	TRBV12-5	NA	CASGLSGSGDTQYF	TGTGCTAGTGGTTTGTCCGGGTCCGGGGATACGCAGTATTTT
TRBJ2-2	NA	TRBV21-1	NA	CASSKDAGGRVLGGELFF	TGTGCCAGCAGCAAAGATGCGGGAGGACGTGTTTTGGGCGGGGAGCTGTTTTTT
TRBJ1-4	TRBD1	TRBV6-1	NA	CASSEGQGVHHEKLFF	TGTGCCAGCAGTGAAGGGCAGGGGGTACATCATGAAAAACTGTTTTTT
TRBJ1-1	TRBD1	TRBV7-2	NA	CASSVQGARTEAFF	TGTGCCAGCAGCGTGCAGGGGGCCAGAACTGAAGCTTTCTTT
TRBJ2-3	TRBD2	TRBV4-1	NA	CASSQVGGRDHTQYF	TGCGCCAGCAGCCAAGTTGGCGGGAGGGACCATACGCAGTATTTT
TRBJ1-4	NA	TRBV7-8	NA	CASSHRRMTGEKLFF	TGTGCCAGCAGCCACCGACGGATGACTGGTGAAAAACTGTTTTTT
TRBJ1-3	NA	TRBV4-2	NA	CASSQPGANTIYF	TGTGCCAGCAGCCAACCAGGGGCAAACACCATATATTTT
TRBJ2-3	TRBD2	TRBV7-9	NA	CASSRTRGSSTDTQYF	TGTGCCAGCAGCCGAACACGCGGGAGCAGCACAGATACGCAGTATTTT
TRBJ2-7	TRBD2	TRBV7-3	few	CASSLIGGLAAHEQYF	TGTGCCAGCAGCTTAATTGGAGGACTAGCGGCGCACGAGCAGTACTTC
TRBJ1-4	NA	TRBV7-9	NA	CASSSGLTATNEKLFF	TGTGCCAGCAGCTCCGGCCTGACAGCAACTAATGAAAAACTGTTTTTT
TRBJ1-4	TRBD1	TRBV18	NA	CASSPGVQGKTNEKLFF	TGTGCCAGCTCACCTGGTGTACAGGGGAAAACGAATGAAAAACTGTTTTTT
TRBJ1-4	NA	TRBV9	NA	CASSVAPGINEKLFF	TGTGCCAGCAGCGTAGCCCCCGGGATTAATGAAAAACTGTTTTTT
TRBJ2-7	TRBD1	TRBV10-1	once	CASSKTGAQEQYF	TGCGCCAGCAGCAAAACAGGGGCCCAAGAGCAGTACTTC
TRBJ2-7	NA	TRBV18	NA	CASSPTLDPEQYF	TGTGCCAGCTCACCAACCTTAGATCCCGAGCAGTACTTC
TRBJ2-3	TRBD2	TRBV7-3	NA	CASSYTSGSDTQYF	TGTGCCAGCAGCTATACTAGCGGGAGCGATACGCAGTATTTT
TRBJ2-1	TRBD2	TRBV9	NA	CASSLSSGSSYNEQFF	TGTGCCAGCAGCTTGTCTAGCGGGAGCTCCTACAATGAGCAGTTCTTC
TRBJ2-2	NA	TRBV28	NA	CASSLVSGTNTGELFF	TGTGCCAGCAGTTTAGTTTCCGGGACGAACACCGGGGAGCTGTTTTTT
TRBJ2-3	NA	TRBV3-1/TRBV3-2	NA	CASSQLLATDTQYF	TGTGCCAGCAGCCAACTACTCGCGACAGATACGCAGTATTTT
TRBJ2-7	NA	TRBV27	once	CASSSRVARAYEQYF	TGTGCCAGCAGTTCCCGGGTAGCGAGAGCCTACGAGCAGTACTTC
TRBJ2-3	NA	TRBV24-1	NA	CATSEPQGLTDTQYF	TGTGCCACCAGTGAACCACAGGGCCTCACAGATACGCAGTATTTT
TRBJ2-2	NA	TRBV5-4	NA	CASSLGTNTGELFF	TGTGCCAGCAGCCTCGGGACAAACACCGGGGAGCTGTTTTTT
TRBJ1-2	TRBD1	TRBV28	NA	CASTGTGVYGYTF	TGTGCCAGCACCGGGACAGGGGTTTATGGCTACACCTTC
TRBJ2-1	TRBD2	TRBV7-6	NA	CASSPGTSGSDEQFF	TGTGCCAGCAGCCCCGGGACTAGCGGGAGCGATGAGCAGTTCTTC
TRBJ2-3	TRBD2	TRBV19	NA	CASSKTSGVSTDTQYF	TGTGCCAGTAGTAAGACTAGCGGGGTTAGCACAGATACGCAGTATTTT
TRBJ2-1	NA	TRBV19	NA	CASSMKAGVTYNEQFF	TGTGCCAGTAGTATGAAAGCAGGGGTCACCTACAATGAGCAGTTCTTC
TRBJ2-2	NA	TRBV7-2	once	CASSFSSTGELFF	TGTGCCAGCAGCTTTTCTAGTACCGGGGAGCTGTTTTTT
TRBJ1-2	NA	TRBV19	NA	CASRLRANYGYTF	TGTGCCAGTAGACTGCGGGCGAACTATGGCTACACCTTC